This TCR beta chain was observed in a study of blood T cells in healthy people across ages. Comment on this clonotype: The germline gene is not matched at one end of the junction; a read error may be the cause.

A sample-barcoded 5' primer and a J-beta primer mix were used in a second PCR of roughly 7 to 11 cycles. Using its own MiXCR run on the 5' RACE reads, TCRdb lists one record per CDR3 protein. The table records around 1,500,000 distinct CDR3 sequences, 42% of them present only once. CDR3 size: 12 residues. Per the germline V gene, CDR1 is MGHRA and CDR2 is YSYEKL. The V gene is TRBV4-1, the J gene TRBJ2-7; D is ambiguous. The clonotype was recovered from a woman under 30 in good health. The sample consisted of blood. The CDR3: CASSQPPYERYF. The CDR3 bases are TGCGCCAGCAGCCAGCCCCCCTACGAGCGGTACTTC.